The 32 T cell receptor beta chains given below trace back to one sample, sequenced in a study of shared clonotypes between healthy human individuals. The table came from immunoSEQ multiplex PCR; TCRdb's copy has only in-frame clones and leaves some out. The top ten clones hold about 0.36% of a sample with 2 million to 2.5 million clones, around 93% of them seen once. The material sequenced was naive CD4+ T cells from PBMCs. Subset of the sample: CD45RA+ positively selected. The receptors come from a man between 18 and 29 years old in good health. Some clones in this sample may be carry-over from other donors' samples.

This clone appeared once. The same CDR3 is also encoded by other DNA sequences in this sample. The chain uses TRBV15 and TRBJ2-5; D is unclear. Germline CDR1 LNHNV, CDR2 YYDKDF (reference sequence). The CDR3 loop spans 12 amino acids. V dropped 1 base and J dropped 5 bases, with 5 bases sitting between them. The CDR3 DNA follows: TGTGCCACCAGCAGAGCGCGGGAGACCCAGTACTTC. It is translated as CATSRARETQYF.

This clone showed up just once. Other DNA sequences in this sample translate to the same CDR3. The gene calls are TRBV5-1 and TRBJ1-3, with D unresolved. CDR3 size: 13 residues. Germline V gene data show CDR1 as SGHRS and CDR2 as YFSETQ. V was clipped by 0 bases and J by 3 bases, with 4 bases between them. The CDR3 is CASSLELGNTIYF. The DNA of the CDR3 is TGCGCCAGCAGCTTGGAGCTTGGAAACACCATATATTTT.

The CDR3 nucleotides are TGTGCCAGCAGCTTGGGATACGAGGGATGGGGTAACTATGGCTACACCTTC. This encodes CASSLGYEGWGNYGYTF. The chain joins TRBV5-6 to TRBJ1-2; no clear D. The germline V gene encodes CDR1 SGHDT and CDR2 YYEEEE. V was pared by 0 bases and J by 1 base, with 16 bases between. The CDR3 spans 17 residues.

The genes are TRBV28 and TRBJ1-5; no definite D call. Germline CDR1 is MDHEN and CDR2 is SYDVKM. The V end was cut by 7 bases, the J end by 1 base, with 14 bases between. There are 15 residues in the CDR3. This CDR3 is CASTTEGGSNQPQHF. CDR3 sequence (DNA): TGTGCCAGCACCACTGAGGGAGGAAGCAATCAGCCCCAGCATTTT.

The genes are TRBV6-6 and TRBJ2-7; D unresolved. Per the germline V gene, CDR1 is MNHNY and CDR2 is SVGAGI (reference sequence). The V and J ends lost 5 bases and 2 bases respectively, with 10 bases between them. The CDR3 is made up of 13 amino acids. The CDR3 DNA follows: TGTGCCAGCAGTACCCGGAGTGCCTACGAGCAGTACTTC. Translated, it gives CASSTRSAYEQYF.

The CDR3 loop is CATSRDRFYEQYF. CDR3 bases: TGTGCCACCAGCAGAGATCGTTTTTACGAGCAGTACTTC. The V call is TRBV15, the J call TRBJ2-7; D ambiguous. The CDR3 runs to 13 residues. Germline lookup yields CDR1 LNHNV and CDR2 YYDKDF (reference sequence). Trimming took off 0 bases at V and 4 bases at J, with 7 bases between the two ends.

The chain uses TRBV18 and TRBJ2-2; D is ambiguous. The CDR3 is 13 amino acids. Germline V gene lookup returns CDR1 KGHSH and CDR2 LQKENI. The germline V and J ends were trimmed by 5 bases and 2 bases, with 6 bases remaining between them. The CDR3 sequence is CASSAPNTGELFF. The CDR3 nucleotides are TGTGCCAGCTCAGCGCCCAACACCGGGGAGCTGTTTTTT.

V gene TRBV5-1 combines with J gene TRBJ2-1, with D uncertain. The CDR3 is 13 amino acids. Germline CDR1 is SGHRS and CDR2 is YFSETQ. V shed 4 bases and J shed 9 bases, with 14 bases lying between them. The DNA of the CDR3 is TGCGCCAGCAGCGGTGACCCGCACGGTGAGCAGTTCTTC. This sequence encodes CASSGDPHGEQFF.

The genes are TRBV28 and TRBJ2-7; D unclear. The V gene lost 8 bases and the J gene lost 0 bases, with 11 bases spanning the gap. Germline V gene lookup returns CDR1 MDHEN and CDR2 SYDVKM. The CDR3 totals 13 residues. The CDR3 spells CASQTTSSYEQYF. The CDR3 coding sequence is TGTGCCAGCCAGACAACCAGCTCCTACGAGCAGTACTTC.

This rearrangement joins TRBV6-5 to TRBJ2-3; a weak D match, TRBD1 (6 bases). V was clipped by 2 bases and J by 9 bases, with 12 bases between them. This CDR3 comprises 13 residues. Germline CDR1 is MNHEY and CDR2 is SVGAGI. The CDR3 loop is CASSYTRRGTQYF. The CDR3 DNA sequence: TGTGCCAGCAGTTACACCCGAAGGGGGACGCAGTATTTT.

The chain couples TRBV11-2 to TRBJ2-7; the D is unclear. Germline V lookup: CDR1 SGHAT, CDR2 FQNNGV. This CDR3 spans 17 amino acids. The ends were cut back, 6 bases at V and 0 bases at J, with 21 bases in the middle. This CDR3 reads CASRTPRPGGSSYEQYF. CDR3 DNA sequence: TGTGCCAGCAGGACGCCGAGACCAGGCGGAAGCTCCTACGAGCAGTACTTC.

This clone was counted once. The chain is built from TRBV9 and TRBJ1-4; the D gene is possibly TRBD1 (5 bases). There are 14 residues in the CDR3. The germline V and J ends were trimmed by 2 bases and 5 bases, with 10 bases remaining between them. CDR1 is SGDLS and CDR2 is YYNGEE in the germline V gene. The CDR3 DNA reads TGTGCCAGCAGCGTCGGCAGGGTGAATGAAAAACTGTTTTTT. Translation: CASSVGRVNEKLFF.

This chain uses TRBV6-6 with TRBJ2-2; TRBD2 agrees at 8 bases. CDR1 MNHNY and CDR2 SVGAGI come from the germline V gene (reference sequence). This CDR3 region has 15 residues. Trimming cost V 7 bases and J 1 base; bases outside gene matches: 5. For the CDR3, the DNA is TGTGCCAGCACAATACTAGCGGAGAACACCGGGGAGCTGTTTTTT. Its protein is CASTILAENTGELFF.

This sequence joins TRBV18 and TRBJ2-1; TRBD2 aligns across 12 bases. CDR3 length equals 15 residues. Germline V gene lookup returns CDR1 KGHSH and CDR2 LQKENI. Trimming at V came to 3 bases and at J to 7 bases, leaving 4 bases not matched to a gene. The CDR3 DNA is TGTGCCAGCTCACCGACTAGCGGGAGTTTGAATGAGCAGTTCTTC. Encoded protein: CASSPTSGSLNEQFF.

The chain recombines TRBV12-5 with TRBJ1-5; no clear D. The length of the CDR3 is 11 residues. Germline CDR1 LGHNT, CDR2 FRNRAP. The V end was cut by 5 bases, the J end by 4 bases, with 3 bases between. The CDR3 nucleotides read TGTGCTAGTGGTACGAATCAGCCCCAGCATTTT. It codes for CASGTNQPQHF.

V and J are TRBV7-8 and TRBJ2-7, with 7 bases matching TRBD1. Germline trimming cut 5 bases from V and 0 bases from J; bases unmatched to any gene: 4. The CDR3 sequence is 14 residues long. CDR1 is SGHVS, CDR2 FQNEAQ, per germline. This CDR3 reads CASSVRDSSYEQYF. The CDR3 DNA follows: TGTGCCAGCAGCGTCCGGGACAGCTCCTACGAGCAGTACTTC.

This clone showed up just a few times. Different DNA sequences within this sample yield the same CDR3. The CDR3 here is CASSEYHEQYF. The DNA for the CDR3 is TGTGCCAGCAGTGAGTACCACGAGCAGTACTTC. The V call is TRBV2, the J call TRBJ2-7; D not certain. CDR3 length: 11 residues. V shed 3 bases and J shed 5 bases, with 5 bases lying between them. The germline CDR1 and CDR2 sequences are SNHLY and FYNNEI.

The gene calls are TRBV29-1 and TRBJ2-1; the D call may be TRBD1 or TRBD2 (6 bases each). V gave up 6 bases and J gave up 2 bases, with 17 bases separating them. The V gene's germline CDR1 is SQVTM and CDR2 ANQGSEA. The CDR3 consists of 15 residues. CDR3 sequence: CSVRGTDQAYNEQFF. As DNA, the CDR3 is TGCAGCGTGAGGGGGACTGACCAAGCCTACAATGAGCAGTTCTTC.

CDR3 protein: CASSPTRNTQYF. CDR3 nucleotides: TGTGCCAGCAGCCCGACCCGGAATACGCAGTATTTT. This rearrangement joins TRBV7-2 to TRBJ2-3; unclear D gene. Germline V gene sequence: CDR1 SGHTA, CDR2 FQGNSA. This CDR3 region has 12 residues. V was pared by 5 bases and J by 7 bases, with 10 bases between.

In its sample, this clone was seen once. V is TRBV28 and J is TRBJ2-3; 8 nucleotides agree with TRBD2. V was clipped by 6 bases and J by 2 bases; unmatched bases: 10. Germline CDR1 is MDHEN and CDR2 is SYDVKM. This CDR3 has 16 amino acids. The CDR3 spells CASRTLGTRNTDTQYF. CDR3 nucleotides: TGTGCCAGCAGAACTCTCGGGACTAGGAACACAGATACGCAGTATTTT.

The chain is built from TRBV19 and TRBJ2-6; D is uncertain. The V and J ends lost 2 bases and 1 base respectively, with 6 bases between them. The CDR3 totals 15 residues. Germline V gene sequence: CDR1 LNHDA, CDR2 SQIVND (reference sequence). The CDR3 DNA sequence: TGTGCCAGTAGTATAATCGAGTCTGGGGCCAACGTCCTGACTTTC. Translation gives CASSIIESGANVLTF.

V is TRBV10-2 and J is TRBJ2-1; 9 nucleotides match TRBD2. Trimming at V came to 2 bases and at J to 5 bases, leaving 10 bases not matched to a gene. The length of the CDR3 is 17 residues. From germline, CDR1 is WSHSY and CDR2 SAAADI. The DNA for the CDR3 is TGCGCCAGCAGTGAGATTAGGACTAGCGCCATGAACAATGAGCAGTTCTTC. It encodes CASSEIRTSAMNNEQFF.

The chain has TRBV5-1 and TRBJ1-1; possibly TRBD1 for D (5 bases). This CDR3 region has 15 residues. Germline lookup yields CDR1 SGHRS and CDR2 YFSETQ. Trimming shortened V by 3 bases and J by 1 base, and 13 bases separated the two germline ends. The CDR3 is CASSWGVGGNTEAFF. CDR3 in DNA: TGCGCCAGCAGCTGGGGGGTCGGAGGGAACACTGAAGCTTTCTTT.

The rearrangement uses TRBV18 and TRBJ1-6, with 9 bases matching TRBD1. The V segment lost 1 base and the J segment 7 bases; nucleotides outside the gene matches: 5. Germline CDR1 and CDR2: KGHSH and LQKENI. The length of the CDR3 is 16 residues. The CDR3 sequence: CASSPRPGQGNSPLHF. In DNA form, the CDR3 reads TGTGCCAGCTCACCACGGCCGGGACAGGGAAATTCACCCCTCCACTTT.

This clone was observed a single time. Other DNA sequences in the sample encode the same CDR3. V is TRBV18 and J is TRBJ2-1; D uncertain. Between the trimmed V and J ends, which lost 3 bases and 5 bases, there was a span of 8 bases. Germline loops: CDR1 KGHSH, CDR2 LQKENI. The CDR3 contains 13 residues. Here the CDR3 reads CASSPRGNNEQFF. CDR3 sequence (DNA): TGTGCCAGCTCACCGCGCGGAAACAATGAGCAGTTCTTC.

In DNA, the CDR3 is TGCGCCAGCAGCTTTACGATGAACACTGAAGCTTTCTTT. Its protein is CASSFTMNTEAFF. This sequence joins TRBV5-1 and TRBJ1-1; no definite D call. Trimming took off 2 bases at V and 0 bases at J, with 5 bases between the two ends. The germline V gene has CDR1 SGHRS and CDR2 YFSETQ. The CDR3 has 13 residues.

The CDR3 loop is CASSSISRGNEQYF. The CDR3 DNA is TGTGCCAGCAGCTCCATATCCCGTGGGAACGAGCAGTACTTC. The rearrangement joins TRBV6-5 to TRBJ2-7; no firm D call. Deletions cut 6 bases from V and 5 bases from J, with 17 bases between. The CDR3 totals 14 residues. Germline V gene sequence: CDR1 MNHEY, CDR2 SVGAGI.

This chain joins TRBV15 and TRBJ2-7, with 7 bases matching TRBD1. The CDR3 is 15 residues long. J lost 5 bases, V lost 0 bases, and 7 bases had no gene match. Germline CDR1 LNHNV, CDR2 YYDKDF (reference sequence). As DNA, the CDR3 is TGTGCCACCAGCAGAGATCCGGGACAGTACAACGAGCAGTACTTC. Protein product: CATSRDPGQYNEQYF.

The rearrangement uses TRBV4-3 and TRBJ2-1, with no clear D. This CDR3 spans 14 amino acids. Germline V CDR1 and CDR2: LGHNA, YSLEER. The V end lost 1 base, the J end lost 8 bases, and 12 bases lay between the germline ends. The CDR3 DNA reads as TGCGCCAGCAGCCAAGCGTCCGGTACACATGAGCAGTTCTTC. It codes for CASSQASGTHEQFF.

This chain connects TRBV15 to TRBJ1-4; no definite D call. Germline V gene sequence: CDR1 LNHNV, CDR2 YYDKDF (reference sequence). With 0 bases removed from V and 8 bases from J, the gap between germline ends came to 7 bases. This CDR3 contains 13 residues. The CDR3 coding sequence is TGTGCCACCAGCAGAGATTCGGGGGAAAAACTGTTTTTT. Encoded protein: CATSRDSGEKLFF.

J is TRBJ1-2 and V is TRBV6-5; D uncertain. This CDR3 is 15 amino acids long. With 7 bases removed from V and 8 bases from J, the gap between germline ends came to 23 bases. The germline V gene encodes CDR1 MNHEY and CDR2 SVGAGI. This CDR3 reads CASKPYPQTNGGYTF. The CDR3 coding sequence is TGTGCCAGCAAACCTTATCCCCAAACAAACGGGGGCTACACCTTC.

The gene calls are TRBV5-1 and TRBJ2-7; 10 bases match TRBD1. The ends lost 2 bases at V and 5 bases at J; junction bases unmatched: 10. This CDR3 spans 16 amino acids. Germline V gene lookup returns CDR1 SGHRS and CDR2 YFSETQ. CDR3 bases: TGCGCCAGCAGCTTCCTTTCCGGGACAGGGGTCGACGAGCAGTACTTC. It is translated as CASSFLSGTGVDEQYF.